Listed below are T cell receptor beta chains from one sample, sequenced in a study of vaccination effects on CD4 cells after COVID-19. For these TCRs, the target antigens are not known. The assay was immunoSEQ multiplex PCR, and TCRdb's table has in-frame clones only and misses some. This repertoire shows 70,000 to 95,000 clones, under 80% found once; its top ten account for more than 1%. The material was CD4+ T cells from PBMCs cultured with HCoV-OC43 spike peptides, obtained after COVID-19 vaccination. The receptors stem from a human donor who received a COVID-19 vaccine. The CDR3 runs from the conserved cysteine through the conserved F or W. The D gene is left open where the match is weak. Size values are once, few and many counts, or a class for expanded clones, and some rows have none.

d_call | j_call | v_call | clone_size | cdr3_nt | cdr3_aa
. | TRBJ2-3 | TRBV5-1 | . | TGCGCCAGCAGCTTGGGACGGGGCACAGATACGCAGTATTTT | CASSLGRGTDTQYF
TRBD1 | TRBJ1-4 | TRBV6-5 | . | TGTGCCAGCAGTTCAGGGGGCACGGCTAATGAAAAACTGTTTTTT | CASSSGGTANEKLFF
. | TRBJ1-5 | TRBV5-6 | . | TGTGCCAGCAGCTTGGGGACGGATGATAGCAATCAGCCCCAGCATTTT | CASSLGTDDSNQPQHF
. | TRBJ2-3 | TRBV30 | . | TGTGCCTGGAGGGGGTTGGGGCTTGATACGCAGTATTTT | CAWRGLGLDTQYF
. | TRBJ1-3 | TRBV3-1/TRBV3-2 | few | TGTGCCAGCAGCCAAGTCCGGCAATTAGCTGGAAACACCATATATTTT | CASSQVRQLAGNTIYF
. | TRBJ2-5 | TRBV24-1 | once | TGTGCCACCAGTGATTTAGGAGGGAACCAAGAGACCCAGTACTTC | CATSDLGGNQETQYF
TRBD1 | TRBJ1-3 | TRBV6-6 | . | TGTGCCAGCAGCCCAGGGGGTTACTTTTCAGGAAACACCATATATTTT | CASSPGGYFSGNTIYF
. | TRBJ2-2 | TRBV18 | . | TGTGCCAGCTCTCCGAGACAGGGAGGCACCGGGGAGCTGTTTTTT | CASSPRQGGTGELFF
TRBD1 | TRBJ2-1 | TRBV3-1/TRBV3-2 | . | TGTGCCAGCAGCGCTTGGGACAGGGCGAACAATGAGCAGTTCTTC | CASSAWDRANNEQFF
. | TRBJ2-3 | TRBV18 | . | TGTGCCAGCTCACCACCCTTGGACACCGGAGATACGCAGTATTTT | CASSPPLDTGDTQYF
TRBD1 | TRBJ1-4 | TRBV6-5 | . | TGTGCCAGCAGTTACATTCGGACAGGAGGTGAAAAACTGTTTTTT | CASSYIRTGGEKLFF
. | TRBJ2-1 | TRBV7-8 | once | TGTGCCAGCAATGACATGTTATACAATGAGCAGTTCTTC | CASNDMLYNEQFF
. | TRBJ1-3 | TRBV5-1 | few | TGCGCCAGCAGCTTGCCCGGGACTGGAAACACCATATATTTT | CASSLPGTGNTIYF
. | TRBJ1-1 | TRBV24-1 | once | TGTGCCACCAGTGACCCCCCCCACACTGAAGCTTTCTTT | CATSDPPHTEAFF
TRBD1 | TRBJ1-5 | TRBV5-8 | . | TGTGCCAGCAGCTTGGCCCAGAAGACAGGGGGTTTTCAGCCCCAGCATTTT | CASSLAQKTGGFQPQHF
TRBD1 | TRBJ2-2 | TRBV2 | few | TGTGCCGGCGGGGGCCGGACAGGGGGCTTCAACACCGGGGAGCTGTTTTTT | CAGGGRTGGFNTGELFF
. | TRBJ2-5 | TRBV7-2 | . | TGTGCCAGCAGCTTAGGAGGTGGGGGCGGCTACCAAGAGACCCAGTACTTC | CASSLGGGGGYQETQYF
. | TRBJ2-1 | TRBV9 | . | TGTGCCAGCAGCGTAGCGGGCGGGTTATCCTACAATGAGCAGTTCTTC | CASSVAGGLSYNEQFF
. | TRBJ1-5 | TRBV5-8 | few | TGTGCCAGCAGCTTGGACAGGGAATACCAGCCCCAGCATTTT | CASSLDREYQPQHF
TRBD1 | TRBJ1-3 | TRBV2 | once | TGTGCCAGCAGTAGGGACAGTCTTAAGAGCAGAAACACCATATATTTT | CASSRDSLKSRNTIYF
TRBD2 | TRBJ2-1 | TRBV27 | . | TGTGCCAGCAGTCCCTCACGAGCGGGGGCCCCCACTGAGCAGTTCTTC | CASSPSRAGAPTEQFF
. | TRBJ1-1 | TRBV4-2 | few | TGTGCCAGCAGCCAAGATCGGGGCGCGGGCACTGAAGCTTTCTTT | CASSQDRGAGTEAFF
TRBD1 | TRBJ1-1 | TRBV23-1 | . | TGCGCCAGCTTTCGGGACAGGGGGGACACTGAAGCTTTCTTT | CASFRDRGDTEAFF
. | TRBJ2-6 | TRBV7-9 | . | TGTGCCAGCAGCTCTGCAGGGGTTGGGGCCAACGTCCTGACTTTC | CASSSAGVGANVLTF
. | TRBJ2-5 | TRBV29-1 | . | TGCAGCGTTGAGGAAACTAGAGGAGAGACCCAGTACTTC | CSVEETRGETQYF
. | TRBJ1-1 | TRBV27 | . | TGTGCCAGCAGTTTGATTAGGGCGAGCGCTGAAGCTTTCTTT | CASSLIRASAEAFF
. | TRBJ1-2 | TRBV4-2 | . | TGTGCCAGCAGCCAAGAAGGCCATCCGAGGGGCTATGGCTACACCTTC | CASSQEGHPRGYGYTF
. | TRBJ1-1 | TRBV15 | . | TGTGCCACCAGCAGAGATATTACAGGTAACACTGAAGCTTTCTTT | CATSRDITGNTEAFF
. | TRBJ1-1 | TRBV7-2 | . | TGTGCCAGCAGCTTAGCGAGGACAATAACTGAAGCTTTCTTT | CASSLARTITEAFF
TRBD1 | TRBJ1-6 | TRBV5-6 | . | TGTGCCAGCAGCTTGCCGACAGGGTCCTCACCCCTCCACTTT | CASSLPTGSSPLHF
. | TRBJ1-4 | TRBV18 | . | TGTGCCAGCTCACTTAACGCCCAAAATGAAAAACTGTTTTTT | CASSLNAQNEKLFF
TRBD2 | TRBJ2-5 | TRBV19 | . | TGTGCCAGTAGTAGGGGGACTAGCGGGGGCGGAGAGACCCAGTACTTC | CASSRGTSGGGETQYF
TRBD1 | TRBJ1-5 | TRBV18 | . | TGTGCCAGCTCCGGACAGGTAAATCAGCCCCAGCATTTT | CASSGQVNQPQHF
. | TRBJ2-5 | TRBV7-7 | few | TGTGCCAGCAGCTTAGTGGGGACCGCGATGGAGACCCAGTACTTC | CASSLVGTAMETQYF
TRBD1 | TRBJ1-2 | TRBV7-3 | . | TGTGCCAGCAGCCCCGACAGGGGGCTAGGCTACACCTTC | CASSPDRGLGYTF
. | TRBJ1-3 | TRBV5-1 | . | TGCGCCAGCAGCCCCCAAGGGGCGCGAGGAAACACCATATATTTT | CASSPQGARGNTIYF
TRBD1 | TRBJ1-5 | TRBV3-1/TRBV3-2 | . | TGTGCCAGCAGCCCCCCAGGGGGCGGTCAGCCCCAGCATTTT | CASSPPGGGQPQHF
TRBD1 | TRBJ2-5 | TRBV5-4 | . | TGTGCCAGCAGCTTGGTAGGACAGGCGCAAGAGACCCAGTACTTC | CASSLVGQAQETQYF
. | TRBJ2-1 | TRBV5-1 | once | TGCGCCAGCAGCGTGGAGCCCCCAGCCACCTACAATGAGCAGTTCTTC | CASSVEPPATYNEQFF
. | TRBJ1-5 | TRBV7-2 | . | TGTGCCAGCAGTTTATACCCCCAGGGGCAGGGACAGCCCCAGCATTTT | CASSLYPQGQGQPQHF
. | TRBJ1-1 | TRBV27 | . | TGTGCCAGCAGTTTATCAGGGGGAACGGCTTTCTTT | CASSLSGGTAFF
. | TRBJ1-1 | TRBV5-1 | few | TGCGCCAGCAGCTTGGTACTCCGGGGATCTGAAGCTTTCTTT | CASSLVLRGSEAFF
. | TRBJ1-1 | TRBV18 | . | TGTGCCAGCTCACCAAGGTCCGTGAACACTGAAGCTTTCTTT | CASSPRSVNTEAFF
. | TRBJ2-3 | TRBV5-8 | . | TGTGCCAGCAGCTTGGGCTTCAGCACAGATACGCAGTATTTT | CASSLGFSTDTQYF
. | TRBJ1-2 | TRBV28 | . | TGTGCCAGCAGTTTGCAGGGACGGGGGAATGGCTACACCTTC | CASSLQGRGNGYTF
. | TRBJ1-6 | TRBV18 | few | TGTGCCAGCTCACCAAGGGGTACCCGTAATTCACCCCTCCACTTT | CASSPRGTRNSPLHF
TRBD2 | TRBJ2-3 | TRBV29-1 | once | TGCAGCGCCGGGGGGGATACGCAGTATTTT | CSAGGDTQYF
TRBD2 | TRBJ2-1 | TRBV7-2 | . | TGTGCCAGCAGTCTCCGGGAGGGGACGGCCCGCAATGAGCAGTTCTTC | CASSLREGTARNEQFF
TRBD2 | TRBJ2-1 | TRBV7-8 | . | TGTGCCAGCAGCCCGTTAGCGGGGGGGCCGAGGTATGAGCAGTTCTTC | CASSPLAGGPRYEQFF
. | TRBJ2-3 | TRBV2 | few | TGTGCCAGCAGTATTATGGACAGCACAGATACGCAGTATTTT | CASSIMDSTDTQYF
TRBD2 | TRBJ2-1 | TRBV6-5 | . | TGTGCCAGCAGTCGAGCGGGGGCCTCCTACAATGAGCAGTTCTTC | CASSRAGASYNEQFF
. | TRBJ2-3 | TRBV7-8 | . | TGTGCCAGCAGCTTCCCTAGCACAGATACGCAGTATTTT | CASSFPSTDTQYF
. | TRBJ1-2 | TRBV7-2 | once | TGTGCCAGCAGCTCCCTTGGAGGGAGTAACTATGGCTACACCTTC | CASSSLGGSNYGYTF